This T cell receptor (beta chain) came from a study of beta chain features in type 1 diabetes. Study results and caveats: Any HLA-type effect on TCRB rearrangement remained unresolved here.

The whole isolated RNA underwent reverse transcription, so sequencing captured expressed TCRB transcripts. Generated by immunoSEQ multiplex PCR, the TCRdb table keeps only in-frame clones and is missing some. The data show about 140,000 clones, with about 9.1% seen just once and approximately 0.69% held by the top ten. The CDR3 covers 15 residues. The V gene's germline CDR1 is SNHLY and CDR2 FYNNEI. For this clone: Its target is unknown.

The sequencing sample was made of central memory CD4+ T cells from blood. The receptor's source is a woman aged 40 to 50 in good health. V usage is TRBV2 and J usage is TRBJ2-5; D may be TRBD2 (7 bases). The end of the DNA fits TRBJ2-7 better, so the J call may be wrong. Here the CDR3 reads CASSDVRGGASEQYF. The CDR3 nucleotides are TGTGCCAGCAGTGATGTTCGAGGGGGGGCGTCCGAGCAGTACTTC.